These T cell receptor beta chains were read from a single sample in a study of blood T cell repertoires in COVID-19. Produced via immunoSEQ multiplex PCR; TCRdb's table is partial and in-frame only. Of roughly 150,000 clones listed, roughly 90% are singletons. Material for sequencing was peripheral blood. Receptor source: a man in his sixties with acute or convalescent COVID-19. The conserved cysteine and the conserved F or W are not part of the CDR3 here.

V: TRBV30
CDR3: ACDYYNSPLH

V: TRBV5-1
CDR3: ASSDISGAGGYT

V: TRBV10-2
CDR3: ASSLGQGARRETQY

V: TRBV5-1
CDR3: ASSLVPEMATQY

V: TRBV27
CDR3: ASSSGRVNYGYT

V: TRBV18
CDR3: ASSPNQPGGNEQF

V: TRBV7-9
CDR3: ASSFEASYEQY

V: TRBV12-5
CDR3: ASGFDRTPLH

V: TRBV7-9
CDR3: ASSSLAGVSWDEQF

V: TRBV4-1
CDR3: ASSRGGQMNTEAF

V: TRBV7-2
CDR3: ASSRLAGGVYEQY

V: TRBV7-2
CDR3: ASSRWGERGPLTDTQY

V: TRBV19
CDR3: ASSPGPGQGIPGTQY

V: TRBV11-2
CDR3: ASSSGEYRGPYNSPLH

V: TRBV5-1
CDR3: ASSMGGTSGSDEQF

V: TRBV9
CDR3: ASSVGSGAQGYNSPLH

V: TRBV10-3
CDR3: AINFAGTQGSNEQF

V: TRBV6-6
CDR3: ASSYAGKVSGNTIY

V: TRBV5-1
CDR3: ASSLYGTDSNQPQH

V: TRBV5-6
CDR3: ASSSVTGERNYGYT

V: TRBV5-1
CDR3: ASSFTAGGPGDTQY

V: TRBV7-9
CDR3: ASSPPFWDRGEADTQY

V: TRBV6-5
CDR3: ASSPGDRGAEQY

V: TRBV5-5
CDR3: ASSLIQSISGNTIY

V: TRBV30
CDR3: AWSQGRDGYT

V: TRBV19
CDR3: ASSIDTRNTGELF

V: TRBV10-1
CDR3: ASSESRFAYEQY

V: TRBV5-6
CDR3: ASSFQPGGRSMEGYT

V: TRBV12-5
CDR3: ASAPGSLSFSGNTIY

V: TRBV11-1
CDR3: ASSRTSGGYEQF

V: TRBV2
CDR3: ASSGPVMNTEAF

V: TRBV5-1
CDR3: ASSAGQGAAGELF

V: TRBV4-1
CDR3: ASSHQDGNYGYT

V: TRBV25-1
CDR3: ASSGDFYGYT

V: TRBV19
CDR3: ASSRTEEFQPQH

V: TRBV4-2
CDR3: ASSRQKGLANNYNEQF

V: TRBV7-9
CDR3: ASSFYRGRVNTGELF

V: TRBV19
CDR3: ASSQDRGRGGELF

V: TRBV6-6
CDR3: ASSYLTGSNYGYT

V: TRBV6-2/TRBV6-3
CDR3: ASSSSGTGRSGYT

V: TRBV5-1
CDR3: ASSLDRRENTIY

V: TRBV19
CDR3: ASRDPQVYNSPLH

V: TRBV29-1
CDR3: SVDGTGRYGYT

V: TRBV2
CDR3: ASSPHGGVYEQY

V: TRBV5-1
CDR3: ASSFRTEETQY

V: TRBV18
CDR3: ASSPSNRVGYT

V: TRBV5-1
CDR3: ASSLDFGGKAGYT

V: TRBV4-1
CDR3: ASSQVGLTINEQF

V: TRBV5-4
CDR3: ASSSGGGLQRYEQY

V: TRBV7-2
CDR3: ASSFREIYYNSPLH

V: TRBV10-3
CDR3: AISETLRGLEHTEAF

V: TRBV7-6
CDR3: ASSSGGGNEKLF